These 13 T cell receptor beta chains were sequenced from one sample in a study of blood T cell repertoires in COVID-19. TCRdb's copy holds only in-frame clones and misses some; the assay was immunoSEQ multiplex PCR. The profile shows roughly 220,000 clones, under 90% of them singletons. The source material was peripheral blood. These receptors came from a woman in her sixties or seventies who had recovered from COVID-19.

The chain links TRBV2 to TRBJ1-1; tentative D call: TRBD1 (5 bases). The CDR3 has 12 residues. Per the germline V gene, CDR1 is SNHLY and CDR2 is FYNNEI. V was shortened by 11 bases and J by 1 base, with 11 bases between the two germline ends. The DNA for the CDR3 is TGTGCCCGCTCACAGGCGAACACTGAAGCTTTCTTT. It is translated as CARSQANTEAFF.

J is TRBJ2-2 and V is TRBV14; 8 nucleotides agree with TRBD1. CDR3 length: 15 residues. Losses at the gene ends were 3 bases for V and 6 bases for J; bases not matched to a gene: 6. CDR1 and CDR2 (germline): SGHDN, FVKESK. The CDR3 DNA reads TGTGCCAGCAGCCAGCTGGACAGGGAGGCCGGGGAGCTGTTTTTT. The encoded protein is CASSQLDREAGELFF.

This chain links TRBV7-2 with TRBJ1-4, with 8 bases fitting TRBD1. The CDR3 has 14 amino acids. Germline V lookup: CDR1 SGHTA, CDR2 FQGNSA. The ends lost 4 bases at V and 8 bases at J; junction bases unmatched: 6. The CDR3 loop is CASSSQGAGEKLFF. CDR3 coding DNA: TGTGCCAGCAGCTCGCAGGGGGCAGGGGAAAAACTGTTTTTT.

The chain joins TRBV7-2 to TRBJ2-7, with 7 bases lining up with TRBD2. The CDR3 length is 15 residues. With V trimmed by 6 bases and J by 1 base, 9 bases remained unmatched. The germline gives CDR1 SGHTA, CDR2 FQGNSA. The CDR3 region is CASRPPGTMSYEQYF. The CDR3 coding sequence is TGTGCCAGCAGGCCCCCGGGGACTATGTCCTACGAGCAGTACTTC.

CDR3: CASSLGRLAETQYF. CDR3 DNA sequence: TGTGCCAGCAGCCTAGGTAGACTAGCGGAGACCCAGTACTTC. The V and J genes are TRBV11-2 and TRBJ2-5; 8 bases match TRBD2. The ends lost 5 bases at V and 5 bases at J; junction bases unmatched: 7. The CDR3 loop spans 14 amino acids. Germline V gene data show CDR1 as SGHAT and CDR2 as FQNNGV.

V gene TRBV5-1 combines with J gene TRBJ2-4; 8 positions match TRBD2. The ends lost 2 bases at V and 8 bases at J; junction bases unmatched: 6. The germline CDR1 and CDR2 sequences are SGHRS and YFSETQ. CDR3 size: 14 residues. This CDR3 is CASSFAGGQDIQYF. In nucleotides, the CDR3 is TGCGCCAGCAGCTTTGCGGGGGGCCAGGACATTCAGTACTTC.

The rearrangement links TRBV20-1 to TRBJ1-5, with TRBD1 matching over 10 bases. The CDR3 length is 15 residues. V lost 3 bases and J lost 5; bases outside the gene matches: 7. Per the germline V gene, CDR1 is DFQATT and CDR2 is SNEGSKA (reference sequence). CDR3: CSASAGTGAYQPQHF. The CDR3 coding sequence is TGCAGTGCTAGTGCCGGGACAGGGGCGTATCAGCCCCAGCATTTT.

The chain combines TRBV30 with TRBJ1-1; D unclear. In germline, CDR1 is GTSNPN, CDR2 SVGIG (reference sequence). The CDR3 is made up of 15 amino acids. V lost 1 base to trimming and J lost 0 bases, with 12 bases between them. The CDR3 DNA reads as TGTGCCTGGAGTGGTGCAGGATTCATGAACACTGAAGCTTTCTTT. Amino acids: CAWSGAGFMNTEAFF.

The chain has TRBV19 and TRBJ1-2, with 9 nucleotides matching TRBD1. The length of the CDR3 is 15 residues. V shed 6 bases and J 7 bases; nucleotides not matched to a gene: 12. CDR1 is LNHDA and CDR2 is SQIVND in the germline V gene (reference sequence). The CDR3 DNA sequence: TGTGCCAGTAGACCTTGGGGGGACAGGGAGCCTGGCTACACCTTC. Encoded protein: CASRPWGDREPGYTF.

This clone showed up just once. V gene TRBV5-5 combines with J gene TRBJ1-2; tentatively, D is TRBD1 (6 bases). Trimming took 3 bases from V and 3 from J, leaving 9 bases between them. The CDR3 loop spans 13 amino acids. The germline gives CDR1 SGHKS, CDR2 YYEKEE (reference sequence). The CDR3 sequence is CASSYKGDYGYTF. The CDR3 region has the DNA TGTGCCAGCAGCTATAAGGGGGACTATGGCTACACCTTC.

The V gene is TRBV5-1, the J gene TRBJ2-4; 7 bases map to TRBD1. This CDR3 has 15 residues. Germline V gives CDR1 SGHRS, CDR2 YFSETQ. J lost 5 bases, V lost 4 bases, and 9 bases had no gene match. The CDR3 loop reads CASSQGGSVENIQYF. The CDR3 coding sequence is TGCGCCAGCAGCCAAGGGGGCTCCGTTGAAAACATTCAGTACTTC. The full variable domain, in which reference TRBV5-1 and TRBJ2-4 provide the parts outside the CDR3, is KAGVTQTPRYLIKTRGQQVTLSCSPISGHRSVSWYQQTPGQGLQFLFEYFSETQRNKGNFPGRFSGRQFSNSRSEMNVSTLELGDSALYLCASSQGGSVENIQYFGAGTRLSVL.

The chain employs TRBV6-2 or TRBV6-3 and TRBJ1-4; D unresolved. The V gene lost 2 bases and the J gene lost 0 bases, with 10 bases spanning the gap. Looked up from germline, CDR1 is MNHEY and CDR2 is SVGEGT. The CDR3 extends over 16 amino acids. CDR3 bases: TGTGCCAGCAGTTACGAGGTGGATGCAACTAATGAAAAACTGTTTTTT. This gives the protein CASSYEVDATNEKLFF.

This sequence joins TRBV30 and TRBJ1-4; no clear D gene. CDR1 is GTSNPN and CDR2 is SVGIG in the germline V gene (reference sequence). V gave up 5 bases and J gave up 7 bases, with 17 bases separating them. The CDR3 loop spans 14 amino acids. The CDR3: CAWVTGDGSEKLFF. The CDR3 DNA reads TGTGCCTGGGTCACCGGAGACGGTTCTGAAAAACTGTTTTTT.